This note documents a single T cell receptor beta chain sequence. Its antigen specificity is not known. Base qualities are not provided; no much larger clone lies one nucleotide away. This record belongs to a study of blood T cell repertoires in COVID-19 (dated by TCRdb to about 2020). The study in broad terms: The collaborator samples originated in the United States, Italy and Spain and spanned the acute and convalescent phases of COVID-19. The repertoires were released in a freely available public database meant as a resource for research on the immune response to SARS-CoV-2. HLA class I and class II types, where available, came from metadata supplied by the sample provider rather than from assay-based typing. Samples came from the ongoing ImmuneRACE study (first 160 participants) plus 1,254 subjects from 6 global collaborators. The prospective study material was composed of cDNA or gDNA derived from T cells, B-cell-depleted T cells, or PBMCs. Nearly every sample came with metadata listing a de-identified subject ID, COVID-19 status, age in years and sex. The dataset comprised deeply sampled blood TCRbeta repertoires from subjects exposed to, actively infected with, or recovered from COVID-19. Results and caveats for the whole study, not just this receptor: Clinical and demographic metadata were provided uncurated, with the amount varying by source and participant.

The immunoSEQ Assay, a bias-controlled multiplex PCR, was used to amplify TCRbeta CDR3 regions from genomic DNA. The authors processed their data as follows. The number of nucleated cells in each sample was estimated from the amplification of reference gene primers within the assay. To quantify the absolute abundance of each unique TCRbeta CDR3 rearrangement, sequence reads were collapsed and filtered. For each sample, productive Simpson clonality was calculated as the square root of Simpson's diversity index across productive rearrangements. TCRdb took over this immuneACCESS table, retaining in-frame rearrangements with V and J assigned. Such tables are incomplete; in checked studies, under half of the missing clones stem from an unresolved V gene, and the remainder is unexplained. V, J and clone size derive from that table, while D and trimming were established from the DNA sequence. Here the sample has around 100,000 clones; around 91% occur a single time. 32% of the sample is held by the ten biggest clonotypes.

Trimmed from V: 3 bases; trimmed from J: 7 bases; junction bases lacking a gene match: 5. From the cysteine up to the phenylalanine, the CDR3 has a length of 14 residues. The kept DNA is CDR3 alone, 42 bases in frame from the first base. As encoded in the germline V gene, CDR1 is MGHRA while CDR2 is YSYEKL. Whole blood was collected in K2EDTA tubes by collaborating institutions according to the institutions' own protocols. Collaborator samples were shipped for TCRbeta analysis as frozen whole blood, isolated PBMCs, or DNA extracted from either sample type. Sample: peripheral blood. Rearrangement joined TRBV4-1 to TRBJ1-2, and 10 junction bases match TRBD1. The TCR comes from a woman of 80 years or more with acute or convalescent COVID-19. The CDR3 corresponds to CASSQGTGVGGYTF. The sequenced DNA: TGCGCCAGCAGCCAGGGGACAGGGGTTGGTGGCTACACCTTC.